Sequencing of this TCR beta chain was carried out in a study of immune heterogeneity within non-small cell lung tumors. Study-level information: There was 1 tumor not otherwise specified, along with 10 to 11 non-squamous carcinomas and 4 squamous cell carcinomas. Findings and caveats of the study: Recurring identical dominant CDR3 beta clonotypes were observed across tumor sites within a patient, together with site-unique high-frequency clones. Clonotypes of T-cell receptor beta found at high frequency were largely distinct between individual patients.

With 600 ng used per sample, the template was genomic DNA from bulk tumor. Doctors removed several biopsies from each primary tumor during surgery, keeping them far apart. Patients had untreated, newly diagnosed non-small cell lung cancer and underwent curative surgery. Non-small cell lung cancer patients, newly diagnosed and having surgery with curative intent, served as donors. Germline V gene data show CDR1 as LGHNT and CDR2 as FRNRAP. With 6 bases clipped from V and 4 bases from J, the junction kept 7 bases outside the gene matches. This CDR3 is 15 amino acids long. This clonotype was observed many times. Its antigen remains unidentified. A first 10-cycle multiplex round used 32 V-gene and 13 J-gene primers on TCR beta CDR3. TCRdb reprocessed the multiplex PCR reads via MiXCR and lists one record per CDR3 protein. This sample has under 25,000 distinct CDR3 sequences, with approximately 26% found just once.

Sequenced input: lung tumor tissue. This receptor was obtained from a man in his forties with non-small cell lung cancer. The rearrangement links TRBV12-5 to TRBJ2-3; 10 nucleotides line up with TRBD1. This chain's CDR3 is CASGSGTGEADTQYF. The CDR3 DNA sequence: TGTGCTAGTGGGTCCGGGACAGGGGAAGCAGATACGCAGTATTTT.